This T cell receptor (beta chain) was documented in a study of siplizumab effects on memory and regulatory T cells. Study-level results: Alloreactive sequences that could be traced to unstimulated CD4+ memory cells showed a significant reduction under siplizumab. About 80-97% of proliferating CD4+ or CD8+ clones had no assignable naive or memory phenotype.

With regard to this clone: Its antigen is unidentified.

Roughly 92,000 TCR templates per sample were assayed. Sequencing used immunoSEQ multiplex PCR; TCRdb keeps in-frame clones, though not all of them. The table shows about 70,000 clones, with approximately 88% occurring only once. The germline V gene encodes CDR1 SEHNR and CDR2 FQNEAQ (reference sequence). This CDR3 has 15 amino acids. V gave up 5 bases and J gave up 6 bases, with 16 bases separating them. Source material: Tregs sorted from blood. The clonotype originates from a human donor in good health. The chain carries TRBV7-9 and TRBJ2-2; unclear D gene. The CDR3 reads CASSRGMSAPGELFF. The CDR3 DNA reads TGTGCCAGCAGCCGAGGAATGAGCGCGCCCGGGGAGCTGTTTTTT.